One sample yielded the 7 T cell receptor beta chains listed below, sequenced in a study of cytomegalovirus exposure and HLA in healthy donors. With 60 Vbeta and 13 Jbeta primers, the PCR was carried out. Profiling relied on immunoSEQ multiplex PCR, and the TCRdb table lists in-frame clones only, not all of them. The sample comprises 130,000 to 150,000 clones, approximately 80% of which are singletons, and around 8.8% rests with the top ten. The specimen sequenced was PBMCs. These receptors were collected from a woman aged 60-75 years in good health and CMV-seropositive.

V is TRBV29-1 and J is TRBJ1-1, with D tentatively TRBD1 (5 bases). Germline CDR1 reads SQVTM; CDR2 reads ANQGSEA. The ends were cut back, 5 bases at V and 4 bases at J, with 11 bases in the middle. The CDR3 loop spans 12 amino acids. CDR3 in DNA: TGCAGCGTTTGGGAAGGGGCCACTGAAGCTTTCTTT. The encoded protein is CSVWEGATEAFF.

This sequence joins TRBV7-9 and TRBJ2-1, with D unresolved. The CDR3 runs 12 residues. Trimming took off 5 bases at V and 7 bases at J, with 9 bases between the two ends. Germline CDR1 and CDR2: SEHNR and FQNEAQ (reference sequence). CDR3 region: CASSETQNEQFF. CDR3 nucleotides: TGTGCCAGCAGCGAGACACAAAATGAGCAGTTCTTC. The full variable domain, its missing parts supplied by reference TRBV7-9 and TRBJ2-1, is DTGVSQNPRHKITKRGQNVTFRCDPISEHNRLYWYRQTLGQGPEFLTYFQNEAQLEKSRLLSDRFSAERPKGSFSTLEIQRTEQGDSAMYLCASSETQNEQFFGPGTRLTVL.

The chain joins TRBV7-2 to TRBJ2-3, with D unclear. Germline CDR1 and CDR2: SGHTA and FQGNSA. Trimming cost V 5 bases and J 6 bases, with 12 bases left between them. The CDR3 runs 13 residues. As DNA, the CDR3 is TGTGCCAGCAGCATTAGCACCCAGGATACGCAGTATTTT. This sequence encodes CASSISTQDTQYF.

This chain joins TRBV18 and TRBJ2-7; maybe TRBD1 (6 bases). Germline assignment: CDR1 KGHSH and CDR2 LQKENI. The ends were cut back, 3 bases at V and 3 bases at J, with 12 bases in the middle. The CDR3 runs to 14 residues. The DNA of the CDR3 is TGTGCCAGCTCACCTGACAGGTTGGTCTACGAGCAGTACTTC. Protein product: CASSPDRLVYEQYF.

The chain recombines TRBV28 with TRBJ1-2, with TRBD1 as a possible D gene (5 bases). The germline gives CDR1 MDHEN, CDR2 SYDVKM. This CDR3 has 14 residues. Trimming removed 6 bases at V and 6 bases at J, with 17 bases between. The CDR3 loop reads CASSVGGTGNGYTF. Written as DNA, the CDR3 is TGTGCCAGCAGCGTGGGAGGGACCGGGAATGGCTACACCTTC.

The chain uses TRBV4-1 and TRBJ2-1; D not resolved. This CDR3 comprises 12 residues. Trimming took 3 bases from V and 6 from J, leaving 6 bases between them. From germline, CDR1 is MGHRA and CDR2 YSYEKL. CDR3 region: CASSHQFNEQFF. DNA for the CDR3: TGCGCCAGCAGCCATCAGTTCAATGAGCAGTTCTTC.

The CDR3, as DNA: TGTGCCAGCAGTCGCACCGGGACAGGGGGGGGATTGGGCACAGATACGCAGTATTTT. Residues: CASSRTGTGGGLGTDTQYF. This chain connects TRBV27 to TRBJ2-3; 11 nucleotides match TRBD1. V lost 5 bases, J lost 1 base, and 14 bases stayed unmatched. The CDR3 totals 19 residues. Germline V gene data show CDR1 as MNHEY and CDR2 as SMNVEV (reference sequence).